This T cell receptor beta chain was sequenced during a study of blood T cells in healthy people across ages. The CDR3 sequence is 16 residues long. With a J-beta primer mix and a sample-barcoded 5' primer, a second PCR ran about 7 to 12 cycles. Using its own MiXCR run on the 5' RACE reads, TCRdb lists one record per CDR3 protein. Of 850,000 or so distinct CDR3 sequences listed, 25% to 30% were seen once; the top ten hold about 18%. There are a few counts of this clonotype. The chain joins TRBV21-1 to TRBJ2-1. TRBV21-1 is recorded as a pseudogene. Material: blood. This TCR was sampled from a woman older than 75 in good health. The CDR3 sequence is CASSKENSCSYNEQFF. The CDR3 nucleotides are TGTGCCAGCAGCAAAGAGAACTCCTGCTCCTACAATGAGCAGTTCTTC.